This TCR beta chain was found in a study of blood T cell repertoires in COVID-19. About the research overall: Some COVID-19 samples were acute and others convalescent; all came from the United States, Italy and Spain. Sample material is recorded as cDNA or gDNA derived from T cells, B-cell-depleted T cells, or PBMCs.

This clone showed up just a few times. The J segment lost 5 bases and the V segment lost 2 bases, leaving 2 bases of the junction unmatched. There are 15 residues in the CDR3. The V gene's germline CDR1 is SGHRS and CDR2 YFSETQ. Repertoires were generated with immunoSEQ multiplex PCR, while TCRdb's copy carries only in-frame clones and drops some. This sample has around 200,000 clones; roughly 85% occur once, and the top ten carry about 19%. Individuals drawn from some 25 US areas were roughly 18 to 95 years old. In assigning cohorts, the study relied on participant-reported clinical history. The chain has TRBV5-1 and TRBJ2-2, with TRBD2 matching 11 bases. Sequenced sample: PBMCs or T cells enriched from blood (not recorded which). This receptor was identified in a middle-aged man who had recovered from COVID-19. CDR3 bases: TGCGCCAGCAGCTTCCTAGCGGGAGGTACCGGGGAGCTGTTTTTT. Residues: CASSFLAGGTGELFF.